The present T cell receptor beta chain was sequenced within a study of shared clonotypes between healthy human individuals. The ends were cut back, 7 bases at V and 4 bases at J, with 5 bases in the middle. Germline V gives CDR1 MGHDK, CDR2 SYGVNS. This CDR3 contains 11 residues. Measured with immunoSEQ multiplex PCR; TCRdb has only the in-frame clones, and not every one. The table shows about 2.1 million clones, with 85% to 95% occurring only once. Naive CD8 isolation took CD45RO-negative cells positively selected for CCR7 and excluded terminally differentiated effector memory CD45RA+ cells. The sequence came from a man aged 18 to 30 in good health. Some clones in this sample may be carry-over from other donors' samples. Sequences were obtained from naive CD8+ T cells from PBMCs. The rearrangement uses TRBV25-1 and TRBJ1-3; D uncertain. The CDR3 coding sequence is TGTGCCAGCATGATCGGAAACACCATATATTTT. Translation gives CASMIGNTIYF.